This record concerns one T cell receptor beta chain sequence. The data belong to a study of T cells after yellow fever vaccination. Study overall: For low cell numbers, libraries were made with SMART-Seq v4 Ultra Low Input.

V shed 0 bases and J shed 0 bases, with 9 bases lying between them. CDR3 length: 16 amino acids. CDR1 is SGHDT and CDR2 is YYEEEE in the germline V gene. As TCR cDNA was made by 5'RACE template switching, a universal primer site and UMIs were added. TCRdb independently ran MiXCR on the 5' RACE reads; one entry per CDR3 protein. The data contain some 150,000 distinct CDR3 sequences, 8% to 13% of them singletons. This sequence originates from a man aged 18 to 29 who received the YFV17D yellow fever vaccine. The material was CD8+ T cells sorted from PBMCs, obtained 15 days after the yellow fever booster vaccination. The genes are TRBV5-6 and TRBJ2-2; D is uncertain. The CDR3 here is CASSLDRRPNTGELFF. The CDR3 DNA reads as TGTGCCAGCAGCTTGGACAGAAGACCGAACACCGGGGAGCTGTTTTTT.